The 7 T cell receptor beta chains below all came from one sample that was sequenced in a study of cytomegalovirus exposure and HLA in healthy donors. PCR used 60 Vbeta primers and 13 Jbeta primers. The table came from immunoSEQ multiplex PCR; TCRdb's copy has only in-frame clones and leaves some out. Found here are some 150,000 clones, around 80% of them singletons; the top ten hold 9.5% to 15%. Sequenced: PBMCs. These receptors came from a man younger than 45 in good health and CMV-seropositive.

V is TRBV19 and J is TRBJ2-7; D is ambiguous. This CDR3 spans 13 amino acids. CDR1 LNHDA and CDR2 SQIVND come from the germline V gene (reference sequence). The V end was cut by 7 bases, the J end by 6 bases, with 16 bases between. In DNA form, the CDR3 reads TGTGCCAGTACGGATTCAGGCTACTCCGAGCAGTACTTC. Its protein product is CASTDSGYSEQYF.

A few counts support this clone. The rearrangement joins TRBV9 to TRBJ2-3; 9 nucleotides agree with TRBD2. Germline loops: CDR1 SGDLS, CDR2 YYNGEE. This CDR3 is built from 17 residues. J was trimmed by 0 bases and V by 2 bases; bases with no gene match: 7. CDR3 sequence: CASSVDLAGESTDTQYF. CDR3 coding DNA: TGTGCCAGCAGCGTGGACTTAGCGGGAGAAAGCACAGATACGCAGTATTTT.

The chain couples TRBV4-1 to TRBJ2-7; no definite D call. This CDR3 spans 13 amino acids. Trimming stripped 0 bases from V and 6 bases from J, with 9 bases between. Germline CDR1 and CDR2: MGHRA and YSYEKL. CDR3 sequence reads: CASSQDRAREQYF. The CDR3 DNA reads TGCGCCAGCAGCCAAGATCGAGCCCGCGAGCAGTACTTC.

V is TRBV19 and J is TRBJ2-7; 8 nucleotides agree with TRBD2. The germline V gene has CDR1 LNHDA and CDR2 SQIVND (reference sequence). J gave up 4 bases and V 3 bases, and 8 bases lay outside the gene matches. The CDR3 sequence is 15 residues long. The CDR3 loop is CASSMRREVLYEQYF. In DNA form, the CDR3 reads TGTGCCAGTAGTATGAGGCGGGAGGTACTTTACGAGCAGTACTTC.

J is TRBJ2-5 and V is TRBV5-4; D call uncertain. The CDR3 is 12 amino acids. V was shortened by 0 bases and J by 6 bases, with 6 bases between the two germline ends. CDR1 is SGHNT, CDR2 YYREEE, per germline (reference sequence). The CDR3: CASSLGVKTQYF. Written as DNA, the CDR3 is TGTGCCAGCAGCTTGGGAGTCAAGACCCAGTACTTC.

This clone came up a few times. The gene calls are TRBV6-6 and TRBJ1-6; 8 bases fit TRBD1. The CDR3 contains 14 residues. The V segment lost 6 bases and the J segment 8 bases; nucleotides outside the gene matches: 6. Per germline, CDR1 MNHNY and CDR2 SVGAGI (reference sequence). This CDR3 is CASRGQGLDSPLHF. The CDR3 bases are TGTGCCAGCAGAGGACAGGGTTTGGATTCACCCCTCCACTTT.

This clone occurred once. CDR3 sequence: CASRASVGGASHEQFF. In DNA form, the CDR3 reads TGTGCCAGCAGAGCTAGCGTGGGAGGGGCCAGTCATGAGCAGTTCTTC. The chain has TRBV4-2 and TRBJ2-1, with 7 positions matching TRBD2. V was clipped by 6 bases and J by 8 bases; unmatched bases: 16. The CDR3 covers 16 residues. Looked up from germline, CDR1 is LGHNA and CDR2 is YNFKEQ.